This is a list of T cell receptor beta chains from one sample in a study of memory CD4+ T cells and cytomegalovirus serostatus. TCRdb's table, derived via immunoSEQ multiplex PCR, lists solely in-frame clones and lacks some. In the table there are 35,000 to 45,000 clones, about 85% of which are singletons. The source material was memory CD4+ T cells from blood. These receptors were collected from an adult in good health and CMV-seronegative. The CDR3 runs from the conserved cysteine through the conserved F or W. The D gene is left open where the match is weak. The size of a clone is reported for some rows only, either as once, few or many, or as a class for expanded clones.

d_call: TRBD1; j_call: TRBJ1-5; v_call: TRBV29-1; clone_size: -; cdr3_aa: CSVGGDRNQPQHF; cdr3_nt: TGCAGCGTTGGGGGGGACAGAAATCAGCCCCAGCATTTT
d_call: TRBD1; j_call: TRBJ2-7; v_call: TRBV2; clone_size: -; cdr3_aa: CASSRQGSYYEQYF; cdr3_nt: TGTGCCAGCAGTAGACAGGGGTCCTACTACGAGCAGTACTTC
d_call: -; j_call: TRBJ1-1; v_call: TRBV7-9; clone_size: -; cdr3_aa: CASRDKERLNTEAFF; cdr3_nt: TGTGCCAGCAGGGACAAGGAACGGCTTAACACTGAAGCTTTCTTT
d_call: -; j_call: TRBJ2-1; v_call: TRBV30; clone_size: -; cdr3_aa: CAWRVRDRPYNEQFF; cdr3_nt: TGTGCCTGGAGGGTTCGAGACAGGCCCTACAATGAGCAGTTCTTC
d_call: -; j_call: TRBJ1-6; v_call: TRBV10-3; clone_size: -; cdr3_aa: CAISESQNSPLHF; cdr3_nt: TGTGCCATCAGTGAGTCGCAGAATTCACCCCTCCACTTT
d_call: -; j_call: TRBJ1-1; v_call: TRBV11-2; clone_size: -; cdr3_aa: CASSQSLVSLPTEAFF; cdr3_nt: TGTGCCAGCAGCCAGTCCTTAGTGTCCCTTCCCACTGAAGCTTTCTTT
d_call: -; j_call: TRBJ2-1; v_call: TRBV27; clone_size: -; cdr3_aa: CASSLPRSNEQFF; cdr3_nt: TGTGCCAGCAGTTTGCCCAGGAGCAATGAGCAGTTCTTC
d_call: TRBD1; j_call: TRBJ1-6; v_call: TRBV7-2; clone_size: -; cdr3_aa: CASSPPIDRGFNSPLHF; cdr3_nt: TGTGCCAGCAGTCCTCCTATTGACAGGGGTTTTAATTCACCCCTCCACTTT
d_call: -; j_call: TRBJ2-7; v_call: TRBV6-5; clone_size: -; cdr3_aa: CASSGSSPGQYF; cdr3_nt: TGTGCCAGCAGCGGGAGTTCTCCAGGACAGTACTTC
d_call: -; j_call: TRBJ2-2; v_call: TRBV7-3; clone_size: -; cdr3_aa: CASSGNTGELFF; cdr3_nt: TGTGCCAGCAGCGGAAACACCGGGGAGCTGTTTTTT
d_call: TRBD2; j_call: TRBJ2-6; v_call: TRBV7-2; clone_size: -; cdr3_aa: CASSRGAGPGANVLTF; cdr3_nt: TGTGCCAGCAGCCGAGGAGCGGGGCCGGGGGCCAACGTCCTGACTTTC
d_call: -; j_call: TRBJ1-3; v_call: TRBV11-2; clone_size: -; cdr3_aa: CASSLVGFTGNTIYF; cdr3_nt: TGTGCCAGCAGCTTAGTAGGGTTTACTGGAAACACCATATATTTT
d_call: -; j_call: TRBJ1-1; v_call: TRBV27; clone_size: -; cdr3_aa: CASSLLFGQGTEAFF; cdr3_nt: TGTGCCAGCAGTTTATTGTTTGGTCAGGGCACTGAAGCTTTCTTT
d_call: -; j_call: TRBJ2-5; v_call: TRBV30; clone_size: -; cdr3_aa: CALTQMETQYF; cdr3_nt: TGTGCCCTTACCCAAATGGAGACCCAGTACTTC
d_call: -; j_call: TRBJ2-5; v_call: TRBV5-8; clone_size: -; cdr3_aa: CASSPQETQYF; cdr3_nt: TGTGCCAGCAGCCCTCAAGAGACCCAGTACTTC
d_call: TRBD1; j_call: TRBJ1-1; v_call: TRBV5-6; clone_size: few; cdr3_aa: CASSLGAGGHRMNTEAFF; cdr3_nt: TGTGCCAGCAGCTTGGGGGCAGGGGGCCATAGGATGAACACTGAAGCTTTCTTT
d_call: -; j_call: TRBJ2-7; v_call: TRBV7-9; clone_size: -; cdr3_aa: CASSLGLGTEQRNWDEQYF; cdr3_nt: TGTGCCAGCAGCTTGGGATTGGGAACAGAACAGCGAAACTGGGACGAGCAGTACTTC
d_call: -; j_call: TRBJ1-4; v_call: TRBV5-6; clone_size: -; cdr3_aa: CASSLVGSGFDEKLFF; cdr3_nt: TGTGCCAGCAGCTTGGTAGGGTCAGGGTTTGATGAAAAACTGTTTTTT
d_call: -; j_call: TRBJ2-5; v_call: TRBV4-2; clone_size: -; cdr3_aa: CASSLSGGGKTQYF; cdr3_nt: TGTGCCAGCAGCCTTAGCGGCGGTGGGAAGACCCAGTACTTC
d_call: -; j_call: TRBJ2-5; v_call: TRBV5-4; clone_size: -; cdr3_aa: CASTLGLTQETQYF; cdr3_nt: TGTGCCAGCACCCTTGGACTAACTCAAGAGACCCAGTACTTC
d_call: -; j_call: TRBJ2-2; v_call: TRBV7-8; clone_size: -; cdr3_aa: CASSLQGMNTGELFF; cdr3_nt: TGTGCCAGCAGCTTACAGGGGATGAACACCGGGGAGCTGTTTTTT
d_call: -; j_call: TRBJ2-2; v_call: TRBV9; clone_size: -; cdr3_aa: CASLGDTGELFF; cdr3_nt: TGTGCCAGCCTAGGGGACACCGGGGAGCTGTTTTTT
d_call: -; j_call: TRBJ2-1; v_call: TRBV29-1; clone_size: -; cdr3_aa: CSGSSHNEQFF; cdr3_nt: TGCAGCGGGTCAAGCCACAATGAGCAGTTCTTC
d_call: -; j_call: TRBJ2-3; v_call: TRBV7-3; clone_size: -; cdr3_aa: CASSARTGGTDTQYF; cdr3_nt: TGTGCCAGCAGCGCTAGGACAGGAGGGACAGATACGCAGTATTTT
d_call: -; j_call: TRBJ2-2; v_call: TRBV9; clone_size: -; cdr3_aa: CASSGGVNTGELFF; cdr3_nt: TGTGCCAGCAGCGGGGGAGTAAACACCGGGGAGCTGTTTTTT
d_call: -; j_call: TRBJ1-4; v_call: TRBV7-2; clone_size: -; cdr3_aa: CASSLTFPARLFF; cdr3_nt: TGTGCCAGCAGCTTAACCTTCCCTGCCCGACTGTTTTTT
d_call: -; j_call: TRBJ1-3; v_call: TRBV5-1; clone_size: -; cdr3_aa: CASSLVPGAGNTIYF; cdr3_nt: TGCGCCAGCAGCTTGGTCCCAGGGGCTGGAAACACCATATATTTT
d_call: TRBD1; j_call: TRBJ2-2; v_call: TRBV7-3; clone_size: -; cdr3_aa: CASGPGQGRTGELFF; cdr3_nt: TGTGCCAGCGGACCGGGACAGGGTCGGACCGGGGAGCTGTTTTTT
d_call: -; j_call: TRBJ2-7; v_call: TRBV20-1; clone_size: -; cdr3_aa: CSASDGYEQYF; cdr3_nt: TGCAGTGCTAGCGACGGTTACGAGCAGTACTTC
d_call: -; j_call: TRBJ2-7; v_call: TRBV7-2; clone_size: -; cdr3_aa: CASRTTGNEQYF; cdr3_nt: TGTGCCAGCAGGACGACGGGTAACGAGCAGTACTTC
d_call: -; j_call: TRBJ1-5; v_call: TRBV2; clone_size: -; cdr3_aa: CASRGRSNQPQHF; cdr3_nt: TGTGCCAGCAGGGGCAGGAGCAATCAGCCCCAGCATTTT
d_call: TRBD2; j_call: TRBJ2-1; v_call: TRBV9; clone_size: -; cdr3_aa: CASSVEGLAGNEQFF; cdr3_nt: TGTGCCAGCAGCGTAGAGGGACTAGCGGGGAATGAGCAGTTCTTC
d_call: TRBD1; j_call: TRBJ1-6; v_call: TRBV30; clone_size: -; cdr3_aa: CAWSFGQGASPLHF; cdr3_nt: TGTGCCTGGAGCTTCGGACAGGGGGCTTCACCCCTCCACTTT
d_call: -; j_call: TRBJ2-1; v_call: TRBV5-1; clone_size: -; cdr3_aa: CASSFMGVNEQFF; cdr3_nt: TGCGCCAGCAGCTTCATGGGGGTTAATGAGCAGTTCTTC
d_call: TRBD1; j_call: TRBJ1-2; v_call: TRBV29-1; clone_size: -; cdr3_aa: CSVGLDRTNYGYTF; cdr3_nt: TGCAGCGTTGGATTGGACAGGACTAACTATGGCTACACCTTC
d_call: -; j_call: TRBJ2-7; v_call: TRBV11-3; clone_size: once; cdr3_aa: CASSFSTGTEQYF; cdr3_nt: TGTGCCAGCAGCTTTTCGACAGGCACCGAGCAGTACTTC
d_call: TRBD1; j_call: TRBJ1-4; v_call: TRBV19; clone_size: few; cdr3_aa: CASSVDRGREKLFF; cdr3_nt: TGTGCCAGTAGTGTTGACAGGGGACGCGAAAAACTGTTTTTT
d_call: -; j_call: TRBJ1-2; v_call: TRBV29-1; clone_size: few; cdr3_aa: CSVQDGGYTF; cdr3_nt: TGCAGCGTCCAAGACGGGGGCTACACCTTC
d_call: -; j_call: TRBJ2-3; v_call: TRBV10-3; clone_size: once; cdr3_aa: CAISEQVGRGSTDTQYF; cdr3_nt: TGTGCCATCAGTGAGCAGGTTGGGCGGGGTAGCACAGATACGCAGTATTTT
d_call: TRBD2; j_call: TRBJ2-1; v_call: TRBV6-6; clone_size: -; cdr3_aa: CASRGSGTMVNEQFF; cdr3_nt: TGTGCCAGCAGGGGGAGCGGGACCATGGTCAATGAGCAGTTCTTC
d_call: TRBD2; j_call: TRBJ2-5; v_call: TRBV7-8; clone_size: -; cdr3_aa: CASSFLAGAVETQYF; cdr3_nt: TGTGCCAGCAGCTTCTTAGCGGGGGCGGTAGAGACCCAGTACTTC
d_call: TRBD1; j_call: TRBJ1-1; v_call: TRBV4-1; clone_size: -; cdr3_aa: CASSQAWRGPTEAFF; cdr3_nt: TGCGCCAGCAGCCAAGCTTGGAGGGGGCCCACTGAAGCTTTCTTT
d_call: -; j_call: TRBJ1-1; v_call: TRBV2; clone_size: medium-sized; cdr3_aa: CASSAYENTEAFF; cdr3_nt: TGTGCCAGCAGTGCGTATGAAAACACTGAAGCTTTCTTT
d_call: TRBD2; j_call: TRBJ2-7; v_call: TRBV28; clone_size: -; cdr3_aa: CASSFSLAGLTYEQYF; cdr3_nt: TGTGCCAGCAGTTTCTCTCTAGCGGGACTTACCTACGAGCAGTACTTC
d_call: -; j_call: TRBJ2-3; v_call: TRBV6-6; clone_size: -; cdr3_aa: CASTKTVSTDTQYF; cdr3_nt: TGTGCCAGCACCAAGACAGTTAGCACAGATACGCAGTATTTT
d_call: TRBD2; j_call: TRBJ2-1; v_call: TRBV5-1; clone_size: -; cdr3_aa: CASSFPGLAGNEQFF; cdr3_nt: TGCGCCAGCAGCTTTCCGGGACTAGCGGGGAATGAGCAGTTCTTC
d_call: -; j_call: TRBJ1-5; v_call: TRBV16; clone_size: once; cdr3_aa: CASSQLLGNQPQHF; cdr3_nt: TGTGCCAGCAGCCAATTACTAGGGAACCAGCCCCAGCATTTT
d_call: -; j_call: TRBJ1-2; v_call: TRBV4-2; clone_size: few; cdr3_aa: CASSQVSGVNYGYTF; cdr3_nt: TGTGCCAGCAGCCAAGTGTCAGGGGTAAACTATGGCTACACCTTC
d_call: -; j_call: TRBJ2-3; v_call: TRBV5-1; clone_size: once; cdr3_aa: CASSSMTKSTDTQYF; cdr3_nt: TGCGCCAGCAGCTCGATGACAAAAAGCACAGATACGCAGTATTTT
d_call: TRBD1; j_call: TRBJ2-7; v_call: TRBV2; clone_size: -; cdr3_aa: CASNAGTGFYEQYF; cdr3_nt: TGTGCCAGCAATGCCGGGACAGGGTTTTACGAGCAGTACTTC
d_call: -; j_call: TRBJ1-2; v_call: TRBV15; clone_size: few; cdr3_aa: CATSESSAYGYTF; cdr3_nt: TGTGCCACCAGCGAATCTAGTGCGTATGGCTACACCTTC
d_call: TRBD1; j_call: TRBJ1-1; v_call: TRBV5-4; clone_size: -; cdr3_aa: CASSPQGAGTEAFF; cdr3_nt: TGTGCCAGCAGCCCACAGGGGGCAGGTACTGAAGCTTTCTTT
d_call: -; j_call: TRBJ2-7; v_call: TRBV5-6; clone_size: -; cdr3_aa: CASSPGQTYEQYF; cdr3_nt: TGTGCCAGCAGCCCTGGACAGACCTACGAGCAGTACTTC
d_call: -; j_call: TRBJ2-5; v_call: TRBV30; clone_size: -; cdr3_aa: CAWGQRETQYF; cdr3_nt: TGTGCCTGGGGACAGAGGGAGACCCAGTACTTC